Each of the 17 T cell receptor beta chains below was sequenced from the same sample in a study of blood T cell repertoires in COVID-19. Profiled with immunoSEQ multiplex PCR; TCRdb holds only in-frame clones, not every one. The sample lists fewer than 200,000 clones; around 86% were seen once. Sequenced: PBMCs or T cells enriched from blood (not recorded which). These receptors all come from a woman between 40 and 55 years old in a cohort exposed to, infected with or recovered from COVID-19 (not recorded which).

CDR3 DNA: TGTGCCAGCGTGGAGGGGCCGATCTATGGCTACACCTTC. Its translation: CASVEGPIYGYTF. The chain joins TRBV2 to TRBJ1-2; D may be TRBD1 (5 bases). Trimming pared 8 bases from V and 4 bases from J, leaving 14 bases between. From germline, CDR1 is SNHLY and CDR2 FYNNEI. The CDR3 is made up of 13 amino acids. Full variable domain (remainder filled in from reference TRBV2 and TRBJ1-2): EPEVTQTPSHQVTQMGQEVILRCVPISNHLYFYWYRQILGQKVEFLVSFYNNEISEKSEIFDDQFSVERPDGSNFTLKIRSTKLEDSAMYFCASVEGPIYGYTFGSGTRLTVV.

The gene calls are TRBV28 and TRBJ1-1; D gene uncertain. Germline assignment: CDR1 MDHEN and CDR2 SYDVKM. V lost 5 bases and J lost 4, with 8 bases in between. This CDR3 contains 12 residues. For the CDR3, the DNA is TGTGCCAGCAGTGCCCAGTCCACTGAAGCTTTCTTT. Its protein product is CASSAQSTEAFF. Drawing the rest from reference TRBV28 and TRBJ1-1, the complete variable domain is DVKVTQSSRYLVKRTGEKVFLECVQDMDHENMFWYRQDPGLGLRLIYFSYDVKMKEKGDIPEGYSVSREKKERFSLILESASTNQTSMYLCASSAQSTEAFFGQGTRLTVV.

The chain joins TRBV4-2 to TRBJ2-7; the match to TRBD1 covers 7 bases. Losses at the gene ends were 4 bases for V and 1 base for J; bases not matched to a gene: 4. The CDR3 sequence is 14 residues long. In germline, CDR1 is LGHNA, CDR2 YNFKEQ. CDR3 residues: CASSPQGVSYEQYF. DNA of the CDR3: TGTGCCAGCAGCCCGCAGGGGGTATCCTACGAGCAGTACTTC.

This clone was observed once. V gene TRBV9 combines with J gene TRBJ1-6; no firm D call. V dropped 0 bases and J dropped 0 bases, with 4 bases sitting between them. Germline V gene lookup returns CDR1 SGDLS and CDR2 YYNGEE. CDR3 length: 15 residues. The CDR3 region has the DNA TGTGCCAGCAGCGTAGCGGGCTCCTATAATTCACCCCTCCACTTT. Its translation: CASSVAGSYNSPLHF.

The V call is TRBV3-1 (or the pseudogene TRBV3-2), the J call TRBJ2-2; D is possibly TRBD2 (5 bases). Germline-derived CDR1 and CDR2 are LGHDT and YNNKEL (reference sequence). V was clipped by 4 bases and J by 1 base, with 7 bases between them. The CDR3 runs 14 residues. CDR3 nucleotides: TGTGCCAGCAGCCCCAGCGGGAACACCGGGGAGCTGTTTTTT. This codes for CASSPSGNTGELFF.

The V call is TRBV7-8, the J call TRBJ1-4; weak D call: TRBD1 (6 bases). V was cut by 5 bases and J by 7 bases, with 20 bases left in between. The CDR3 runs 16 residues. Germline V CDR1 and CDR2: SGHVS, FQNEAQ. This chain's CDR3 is CASSHNYRVRGEKLFF. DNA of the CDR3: TGTGCCAGCAGCCACAACTACAGGGTACGGGGTGAAAAACTGTTTTTT.

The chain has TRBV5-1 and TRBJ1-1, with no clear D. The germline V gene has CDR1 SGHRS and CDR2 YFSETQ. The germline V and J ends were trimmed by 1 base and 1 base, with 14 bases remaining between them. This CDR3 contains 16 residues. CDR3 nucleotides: TGCGCCAGCAGCTTGCTCGTCGCGGGTAGGAACACTGAAGCTTTCTTT. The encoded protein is CASSLLVAGRNTEAFF.

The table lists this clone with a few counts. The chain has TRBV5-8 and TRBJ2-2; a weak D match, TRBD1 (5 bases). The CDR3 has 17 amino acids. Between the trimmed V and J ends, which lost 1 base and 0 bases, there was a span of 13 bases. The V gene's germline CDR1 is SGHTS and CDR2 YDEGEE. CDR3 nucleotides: TGTGCCAGCAGCTTGTCAGGGAAAAACGCGAACACCGGGGAGCTGTTTTTT. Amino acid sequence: CASSLSGKNANTGELFF.

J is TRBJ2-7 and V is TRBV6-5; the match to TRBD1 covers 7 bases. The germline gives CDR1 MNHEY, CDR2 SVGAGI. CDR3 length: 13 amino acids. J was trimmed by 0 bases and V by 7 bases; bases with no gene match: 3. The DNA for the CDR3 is TGTGCCAGCACGGGGACAGACTCCTACGAGCAGTACTTC. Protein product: CASTGTDSYEQYF.

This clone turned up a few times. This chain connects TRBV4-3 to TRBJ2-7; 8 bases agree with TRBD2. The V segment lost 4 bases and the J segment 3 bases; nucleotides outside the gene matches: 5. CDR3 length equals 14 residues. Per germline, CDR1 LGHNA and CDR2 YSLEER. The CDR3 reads CASSPGLVIYEQYF. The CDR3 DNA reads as TGCGCCAGCAGCCCGGGACTAGTCATCTACGAGCAGTACTTC.

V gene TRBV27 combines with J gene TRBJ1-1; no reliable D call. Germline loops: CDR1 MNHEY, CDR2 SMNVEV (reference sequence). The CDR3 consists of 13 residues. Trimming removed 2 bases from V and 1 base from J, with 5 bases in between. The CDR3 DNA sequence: TGTGCCAGCAGTTTACGGGAGAACACTGAAGCTTTCTTT. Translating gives CASSLRENTEAFF.

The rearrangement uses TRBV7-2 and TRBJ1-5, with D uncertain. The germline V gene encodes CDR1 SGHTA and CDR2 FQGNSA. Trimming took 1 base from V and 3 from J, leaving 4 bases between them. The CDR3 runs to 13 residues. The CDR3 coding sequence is TGTGCCAGCAGCTTAGTAGACAATCAGCCCCAGCATTTT. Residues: CASSLVDNQPQHF.

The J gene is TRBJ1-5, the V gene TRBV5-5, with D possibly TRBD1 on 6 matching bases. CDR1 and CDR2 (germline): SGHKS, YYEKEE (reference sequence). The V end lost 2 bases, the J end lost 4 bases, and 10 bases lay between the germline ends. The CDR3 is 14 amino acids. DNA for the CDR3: TGTGCCAGCAGCTTCGAGGGGGGGAATCAGCCCCAGCATTTT. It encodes CASSFEGGNQPQHF. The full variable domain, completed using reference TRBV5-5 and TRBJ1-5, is DAGVTQSPTHLIKTRGQQVTLRCSPISGHKSVSWYQQVLGQGPQFIFQYYEKEERGRGNFPDRFSARQFPNYSSELNVNALLLGDSALYLCASSFEGGNQPQHFGDGTRLSIL.

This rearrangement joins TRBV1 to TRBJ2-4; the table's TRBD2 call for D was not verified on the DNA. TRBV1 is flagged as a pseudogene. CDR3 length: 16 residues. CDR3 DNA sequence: TGCACCAGCAGCCAAGTGGTTGGCCCCGGAGGTGGCATTCAGTACTTC. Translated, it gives CTSSQVVGPGGGIQYF.

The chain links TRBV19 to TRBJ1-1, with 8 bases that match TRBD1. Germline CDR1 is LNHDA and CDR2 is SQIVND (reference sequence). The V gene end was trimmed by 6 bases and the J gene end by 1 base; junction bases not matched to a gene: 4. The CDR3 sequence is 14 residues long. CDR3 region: CASRKQGGNTEAFF. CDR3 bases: TGTGCCAGTAGGAAACAGGGGGGGAACACTGAAGCTTTCTTT. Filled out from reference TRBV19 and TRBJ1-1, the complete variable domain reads DGGITQSPKYLFRKEGQNVTLSCEQNLNHDAMYWYRQDPGQGLRLIYYSQIVNDFQKGDIAEGYSVSREKKESFPLTVTSAQKNPTAFYLCASRKQGGNTEAFFGQGTRLTVV.

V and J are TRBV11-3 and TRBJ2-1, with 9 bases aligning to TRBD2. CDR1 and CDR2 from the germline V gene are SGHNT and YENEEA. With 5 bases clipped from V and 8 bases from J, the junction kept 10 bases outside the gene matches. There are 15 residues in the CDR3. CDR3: CASSMLAGSFDEQFF. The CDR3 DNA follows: TGTGCCAGCAGCATGCTAGCGGGAAGCTTCGATGAGCAGTTCTTC.

In DNA, the CDR3 is TGTGCCAGCAGTCCCTACCGACTAGCGGAGAAGAACACCGGGGAGCTGTTTTTT. It encodes CASSPYRLAEKNTGELFF. V is TRBV27 and J is TRBJ2-2; 9 bases map to TRBD2. Trimming took 5 bases from V and 1 from J; bases not matched to a gene: 11. From germline, CDR1 is MNHEY and CDR2 SMNVEV (reference sequence). This CDR3 is 18 amino acids long.